This T cell receptor (beta chain) was sequenced for a study of T-cell reconstitution after alpha-beta-depleted transplantation in children. Library preparation (for TCRbeta) was performed with unique molecular identifiers. TCRdb used MiXCR to reprocess the PCR reads, holding one entry per CDR3 protein. The table includes about 980,000 distinct CDR3 sequences, roughly 31% detected once. CDR1 SGHVS and CDR2 FQNEAQ come from the germline V gene. The V gene lost 3 bases and the J gene lost 5 bases, with 16 bases spanning the gap. This CDR3 comprises 15 residues. Findings and limits, study-wide: At one year after transplant, newly produced T cells mostly accounted for T-cell counts and diversity. Surviving recipient T cells and intrathymic progenitors accounted for some patients' high TCRbeta diversity at day 60.

In its sample, this clonotype was seen a few times. Its antigen remains unknown. The sample was PBMCs, mostly from graft donor cells, taken 360 days after TCRalphabeta/CD19-depleted stem cell transplant. This sequence joins TRBV7-8 and TRBJ2-5; D unresolved. The source is a boy younger than two who had a stem cell transplant for SCID, so the T cells may come from the graft donor. The DNA for the CDR3 is TGTGCCAGCAGCTTTCTCCTGTGGACGTTGGAGACCCAGTACTTC. It translates to CASSFLLWTLETQYF.